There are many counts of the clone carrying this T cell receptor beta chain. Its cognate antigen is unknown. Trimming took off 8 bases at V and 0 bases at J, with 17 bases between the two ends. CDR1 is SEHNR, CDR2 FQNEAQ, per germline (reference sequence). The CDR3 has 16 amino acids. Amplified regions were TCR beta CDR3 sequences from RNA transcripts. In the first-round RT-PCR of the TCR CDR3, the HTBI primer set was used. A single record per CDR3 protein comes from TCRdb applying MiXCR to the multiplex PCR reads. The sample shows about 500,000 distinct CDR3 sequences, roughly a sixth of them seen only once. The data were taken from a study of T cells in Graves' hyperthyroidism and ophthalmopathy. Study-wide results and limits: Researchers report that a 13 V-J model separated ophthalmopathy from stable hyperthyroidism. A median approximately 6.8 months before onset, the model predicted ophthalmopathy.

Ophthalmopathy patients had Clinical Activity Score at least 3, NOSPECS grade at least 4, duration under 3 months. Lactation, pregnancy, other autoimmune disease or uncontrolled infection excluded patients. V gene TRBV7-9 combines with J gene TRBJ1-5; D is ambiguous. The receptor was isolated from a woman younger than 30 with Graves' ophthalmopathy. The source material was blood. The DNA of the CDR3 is TGTGCCAGCGATAGTGCCGGAGATTATAGCAATCAGCCCCAGCATTTT. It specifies CASDSAGDYSNQPQHF.